This entry concerns a single T cell receptor (beta chain). The antigen remains undetermined. The sample belongs to a study of cytomegalovirus exposure and HLA in healthy donors. At the level of the study: Among the 300 to 400 donors who were genotyped, 70% to 90% fell in the genetic ancestry cluster that is associated with self-reported Caucasian donors.

Study observations and caveats: Presence/absence analyses took donor sequencing depth as roughly uniform.

PCR amplification relied on 60 Vbeta primers (plus 13 Jbeta primers). The repertoire was sequenced with immunoSEQ multiplex PCR; TCRdb's copy has only in-frame clones and lacks some. The table shows 150,000 or so clones, with approximately 70% occurring only once. This CDR3 contains 17 residues. V shed 3 bases and J 9 bases; nucleotides not matched to a gene: 11. Germline V gene sequence: CDR1 SGHDT, CDR2 YYEEEE. The J gene is TRBJ1-6, the V gene TRBV5-6, with 11 bases matching TRBD1. The clonotype was recovered from a man aged 35-49 years in good health and CMV-seropositive. Sequencing was done on a sample of PBMCs. The CDR3 spells CASSSPVGGTGGSPLHF. The CDR3 DNA follows: TGTGCCAGCAGCTCACCGGTGGGGGGGACAGGGGGTTCACCCCTCCACTTT.